The rows below give T cell receptor beta chains drawn from one sample of a study of cytomegalovirus exposure and HLA in healthy donors. Libraries were prepared by immunoSEQ multiplex PCR; TCRdb keeps only in-frame clonotypes and omits some of them. The sample carries 100,000 to 150,000 clones, about four fifths recorded once. The sample taken for sequencing was PBMCs. The receptors originated from a woman aged 60-70 years in good health and CMV-seropositive. CDR3s include the opening cysteine and the closing phenylalanine or tryptophan. A D gene is named only where the DNA matches it firmly. Expanded clones are given a class, and other clones once, few, many or no size at all.

-	few	TRBV4-3	TRBJ2-7	TGCGCCAGCAGCCAAGATTGGCCGGGTTTCTACGAGCAGTACTTC	CASSQDWPGFYEQYF
-	-	TRBV11-2	TRBJ2-6	TGTGCCAGCAGCTTAGGGGCTTTCGCCTCTGGGGCCAACGTCCTGACTTTC	CASSLGAFASGANVLTF
TRBD1	-	TRBV13	TRBJ2-7	TGTGCCAGCAGCTTCCGGGACAGCTCCTACGAGCAGTACTTC	CASSFRDSSYEQYF
-	-	TRBV9	TRBJ1-3	TGTGCCAGCAGCCCTTTTTCCAGGATGGGGGGATACTCTGGAAACACCATATATTTT	CASSPFSRMGGYSGNTIYF
TRBD2	-	TRBV4-3	TRBJ2-5	TGCGCCAGCAGCCAATCTAGCGGGGGGGCTTGGGAGACCCAGTACTTC	CASSQSSGGAWETQYF
TRBD1	-	TRBV4-1	TRBJ1-2	TGCGCCAGCAGCCTTACAGGGGGCGGCTATGGCTACACCTTC	CASSLTGGGYGYTF
TRBD2	-	TRBV2	TRBJ2-2	TGTGCCACTACTAGCGGACGGAACACCGGGGAGCTGTTTTTT	CATTSGRNTGELFF
TRBD1	-	TRBV4-3	TRBJ2-1	TGCGCCAGCAGCCAAGACCACTGGACAGGGTTTTACAATGAGCAGTTCTTC	CASSQDHWTGFYNEQFF
TRBD2	-	TRBV7-2	TRBJ2-1	TGTGCCAGCAGCTCTACCGGACTAGCGGAGTACTACAATGAGCAGTTCTTC	CASSSTGLAEYYNEQFF
-	-	TRBV30	TRBJ2-7	TGTGCCTGGAGTCAGGGGCCCTACGAGCAGTACTTC	CAWSQGPYEQYF
-	-	TRBV19	TRBJ1-1	TGTGCCAGTAGTTATCGGGGGGCAGGCACTGAAGCTTTCTTT	CASSYRGAGTEAFF
-	-	TRBV7-2	TRBJ2-2	TGTGCCAGCACCACATGGGGCGGGACGAACACCGGGGAGCTGTTTTTT	CASTTWGGTNTGELFF
TRBD1	-	TRBV9	TRBJ1-4	TGTGCCAGCAGTGTACAGGGGGCGCGCGCTGAAAAACTGTTTTTT	CASSVQGARAEKLFF
-	once	TRBV5-5	TRBJ2-7	TGTGCCAGCAGCCACATGAGGTCCTACGAGCAGTACTTC	CASSHMRSYEQYF
TRBD2	-	TRBV28	TRBJ2-1	TGTGCCAGCAGTTATAACACCGGGACTAGCGGGAATGAGCAGTTCTTC	CASSYNTGTSGNEQFF
-	-	TRBV5-6	TRBJ2-1	TGTGCCAGCAGCTCCGGAGGCAGGGGGCAGTTCTTC	CASSSGGRGQFF
-	-	TRBV11-2	TRBJ1-1	TGTGCCAGCAGCTCCGGGACACTGAACACTGAAGCTTTCTTT	CASSSGTLNTEAFF
-	-	TRBV6-6	TRBJ1-1	TGTGCCAGCAGTTTCAGGGGCCAGAACACTGAAGCTTTCTTT	CASSFRGQNTEAFF
-	-	TRBV19	TRBJ1-2	TGTGCCAGTAGCTCAGGGGTTAACTATGGCTACACCTTC	CASSSGVNYGYTF
TRBD2	-	TRBV19	TRBJ2-3	TGTGCCAGTAGTCGGGGGGGAACTAGCACAGATACGCAGTATTTT	CASSRGGTSTDTQYF
-	-	TRBV11-2	TRBJ2-7	TGTGCCAGCAGCTTACTTATGGACTCATTAGGTTACGAGCAGTACTTC	CASSLLMDSLGYEQYF
-	-	TRBV5-5	TRBJ1-5	TGTGCCAGCAGCTTGGCCGGCGGGAGAGATCAGCCCCAGCATTTT	CASSLAGGRDQPQHF
TRBD2	-	TRBV2	TRBJ2-5	TGTGCCAGCAGTGAATGGTCTAGCGGACAAGAGACCCAGTACTTC	CASSEWSSGQETQYF
-	-	TRBV30	TRBJ1-2	TGTGCCTGGACACAGGGAAACTATGGCTACACCTTC	CAWTQGNYGYTF
-	-	TRBV4-3	TRBJ1-1	TGCGCCAGCAGCCAACAACAGGGTGGTAACACTGAAGCTTTCTTT	CASSQQQGGNTEAFF
TRBD2	-	TRBV5-4	TRBJ2-7	TGTGCCAGCAGCCCTGATAGCGGGAGCACCTACGAGCAGTACTTC	CASSPDSGSTYEQYF
TRBD2	-	TRBV7-2	TRBJ2-2	TGTGCCAGCAGCTATTCCGGGACTAGCGTAACCGGGGAGCTGTTTTTT	CASSYSGTSVTGELFF
-	few	TRBV7-6	TRBJ1-1	TGTGCCAGCAGCGCCGGGACACCGAACACTGAAGCTTTCTTT	CASSAGTPNTEAFF
-	-	TRBV7-2	TRBJ2-7	TGTGCCAGCAGCCCGAGCGGGACACAATCCTACGAGCAGTACTTC	CASSPSGTQSYEQYF
-	few	TRBV2	TRBJ2-1	TGTGCCAGCAGCAGGGAAAATGAGCAGTTCTTC	CASSRENEQFF
-	-	TRBV29-1	TRBJ2-6	TGCAGCGTTGTGAGCTCTGGGGCCAACGGCCTGACTTTC	CSVVSSGANGLTF
TRBD2	-	TRBV7-9	TRBJ2-4	TGTGCCAGCAGCTATAGGACTAGACAGCAGGATGAAAACATTCAGTACTTC	CASSYRTRQQDENIQYF
TRBD2	-	TRBV5-1	TRBJ2-1	TGCGCCAGCAGGGGCGGACTAGCGGGAGTTGGAGAGCAGTTCTTC	CASRGGLAGVGEQFF
TRBD1	-	TRBV19	TRBJ2-6	TGTGCCGGCGGACAGGGGGGAGTCTCTGGGGCCAACGTCCTGACTTTC	CAGGQGGVSGANVLTF
TRBD1	-	TRBV19	TRBJ1-4	TGTGCCAGTAGTATTCGTGCCGGGACAGGCCTCCAGGGGAATGAAAAACTGTTTTTT	CASSIRAGTGLQGNEKLFF
TRBD2	-	TRBV4-1	TRBJ2-7	TGCGCCAGCAGCCAACCGACTAGCGGGAGACTCTACGAGCAGTACTTC	CASSQPTSGRLYEQYF
-	-	TRBV4-2	TRBJ1-1	TGTGCCAGCAGCCAAGATGGGCGGGGAGGCACTGAAGCTTTCTTT	CASSQDGRGGTEAFF
-	-	TRBV7-9	TRBJ1-1	TGTGCCAGCAGCTTAGTCGGTAGTCGAGGGATGAACACTGAAGCTTTCTTT	CASSLVGSRGMNTEAFF
-	-	TRBV7-2	TRBJ2-7	TGTGCCAGCAGCTCCGGTTCGAGCGCGGGGACGTACGAGCAGTACTTC	CASSSGSSAGTYEQYF
TRBD2	-	TRBV7-9	TRBJ2-7	TGTGCCAGCAGCACCGGGGGGCTAGCGGGAGCATCGGGGGAGCAGTACTTC	CASSTGGLAGASGEQYF
TRBD1	-	TRBV6-5	TRBJ2-7	TGTGCCAGCAGTGACGGACAGGGCTACGAGCAGTACTTC	CASSDGQGYEQYF